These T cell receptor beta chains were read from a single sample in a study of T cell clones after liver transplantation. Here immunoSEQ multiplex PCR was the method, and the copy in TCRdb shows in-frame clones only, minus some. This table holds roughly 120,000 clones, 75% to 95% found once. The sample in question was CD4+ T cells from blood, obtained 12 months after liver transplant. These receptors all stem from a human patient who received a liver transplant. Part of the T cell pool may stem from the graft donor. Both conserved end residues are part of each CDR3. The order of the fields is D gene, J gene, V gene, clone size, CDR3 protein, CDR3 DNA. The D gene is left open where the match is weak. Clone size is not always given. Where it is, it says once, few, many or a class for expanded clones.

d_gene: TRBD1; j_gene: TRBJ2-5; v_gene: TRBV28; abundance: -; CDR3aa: CASSPVWAGGLETQYF; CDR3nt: TGTGCCAGCAGCCCGGTGTGGGCAGGGGGCCTGGAGACCCAGTACTTC
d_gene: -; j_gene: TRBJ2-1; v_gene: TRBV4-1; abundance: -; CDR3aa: CASSRMGVDNEQFF; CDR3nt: TGCGCCAGCAGCCGAATGGGGGTGGACAATGAGCAGTTCTTC
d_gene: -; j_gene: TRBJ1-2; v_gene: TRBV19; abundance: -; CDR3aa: CASTERTRNYGYTF; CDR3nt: TGTGCCAGTACCGAACGGACACGTAACTATGGCTACACCTTC
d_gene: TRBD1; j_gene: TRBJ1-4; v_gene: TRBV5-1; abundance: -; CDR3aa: CASSSRTGENEKLFF; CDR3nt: TGCGCCAGCAGCTCCCGGACAGGAGAAAATGAAAAACTGTTTTTT
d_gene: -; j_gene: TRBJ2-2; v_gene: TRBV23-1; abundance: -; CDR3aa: CASISGSTGELFF; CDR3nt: TGCGCCAGCATTTCAGGGTCCACCGGGGAGCTGTTTTTT
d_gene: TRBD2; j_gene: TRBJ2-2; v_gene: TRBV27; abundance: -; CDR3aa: CASSLSGRPLTGELFF; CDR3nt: TGTGCCAGCAGTTTAAGCGGGAGACCTCTCACCGGGGAGCTGTTTTTT
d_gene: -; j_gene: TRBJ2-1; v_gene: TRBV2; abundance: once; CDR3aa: CASSEGSLYNEQFF; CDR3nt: TGTGCCAGCAGTGAAGGCAGCCTCTACAATGAGCAGTTCTTC
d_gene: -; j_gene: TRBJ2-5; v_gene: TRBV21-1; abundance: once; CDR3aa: CASSTGQGFQGTQYF; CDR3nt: TGTGCCAGCAGCACTGGACAGGGATTTCAGGGGACCCAGTACTTC
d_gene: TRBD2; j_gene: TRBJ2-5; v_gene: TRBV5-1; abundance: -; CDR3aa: CASSLELAGLQETQYF; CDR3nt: TGCGCCAGCAGCTTGGAACTAGCGGGACTCCAAGAGACCCAGTACTTC
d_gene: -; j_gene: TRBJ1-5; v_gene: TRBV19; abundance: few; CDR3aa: CASSMWDSNQPQHF; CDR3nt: TGTGCCAGTAGTATGTGGGACAGCAATCAGCCCCAGCATTTT
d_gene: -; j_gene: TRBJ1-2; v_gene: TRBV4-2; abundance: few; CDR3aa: CASSQDVLYTGGYTF; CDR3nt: TGTGCCAGCAGCCAAGATGTGCTCTACACGGGAGGCTACACCTTC
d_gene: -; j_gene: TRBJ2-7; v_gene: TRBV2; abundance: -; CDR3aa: CASSPRKGAYEQYF; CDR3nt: TGTGCCAGCAGCCCCCGAAAGGGCGCCTACGAGCAGTACTTC
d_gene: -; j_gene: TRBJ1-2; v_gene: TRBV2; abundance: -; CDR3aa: CASLPGPGYGYTF; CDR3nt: TGTGCCAGCTTGCCTGGGCCAGGATATGGCTACACCTTC
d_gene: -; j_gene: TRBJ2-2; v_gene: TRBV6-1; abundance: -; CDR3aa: CASTESLASTGELFF; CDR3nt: TGTGCCAGCACCGAAAGTCTAGCGAGCACCGGGGAGCTGTTTTTT
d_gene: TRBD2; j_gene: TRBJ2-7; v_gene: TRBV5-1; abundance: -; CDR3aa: CASSLNFGTSGSYEQYF; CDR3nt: TGCGCCAGCAGCTTGAACTTCGGGACTAGCGGGAGTTACGAGCAGTACTTC
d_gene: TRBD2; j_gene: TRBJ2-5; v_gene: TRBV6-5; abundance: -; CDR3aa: CASSYPGGSQETQYF; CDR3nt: TGTGCCAGCAGTTACCCCGGGGGGTCGCAAGAGACCCAGTACTTC
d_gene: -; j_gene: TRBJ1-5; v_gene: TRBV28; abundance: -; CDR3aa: CASSPGGLPRQPQHF; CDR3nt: TGTGCCAGCAGTCCGGGGGGACTGCCAAGACAGCCCCAGCATTTT
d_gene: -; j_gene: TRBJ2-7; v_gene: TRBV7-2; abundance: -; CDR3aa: CASSAGGERGEQYF; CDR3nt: TGTGCCAGCAGCGCCGGTGGGGAGAGGGGCGAGCAGTACTTC
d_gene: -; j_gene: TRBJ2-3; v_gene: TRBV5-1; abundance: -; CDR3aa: CASMLSGFPDTQYF; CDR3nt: TGCGCCAGCATGCTATCGGGGTTCCCAGATACGCAGTATTTT
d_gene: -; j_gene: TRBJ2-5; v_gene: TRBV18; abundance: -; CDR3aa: CASSPVKETQYF; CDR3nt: TGTGCCAGCTCACCCGTAAAAGAGACCCAGTACTTC
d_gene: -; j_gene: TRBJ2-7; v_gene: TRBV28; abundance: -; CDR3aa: CASSPNRRGYGEQYF; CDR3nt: TGTGCCAGCAGTCCGAATCGGAGGGGGTATGGCGAGCAGTACTTC
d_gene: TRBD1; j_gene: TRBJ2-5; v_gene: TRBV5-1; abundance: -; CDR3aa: CASSVSRTGGDETQYF; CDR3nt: TGCGCCAGCAGCGTGTCTAGGACAGGGGGCGACGAGACCCAGTACTTC
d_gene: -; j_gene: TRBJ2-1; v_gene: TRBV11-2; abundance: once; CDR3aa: CASSLAGQAYNEQFF; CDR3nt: TGTGCCAGCAGCCTCGCGGGACAAGCCTACAATGAGCAGTTCTTC
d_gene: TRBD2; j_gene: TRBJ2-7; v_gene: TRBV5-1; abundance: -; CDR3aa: CASSGEAGPYEQYF; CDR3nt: TGCGCCAGCAGCGGCGAAGCGGGGCCATACGAGCAGTACTTC
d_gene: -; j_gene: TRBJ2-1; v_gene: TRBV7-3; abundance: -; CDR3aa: CASSTGGSYNEQFF; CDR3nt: TGTGCCAGCAGCACCGGCGGGTCATACAATGAGCAGTTCTTC
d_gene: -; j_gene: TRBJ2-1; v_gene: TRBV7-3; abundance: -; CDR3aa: CASSLPRASYNEQFF; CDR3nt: TGTGCCAGCAGCCTACCGAGGGCCTCCTACAATGAGCAGTTCTTC
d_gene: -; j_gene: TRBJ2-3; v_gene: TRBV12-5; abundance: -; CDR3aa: CASGLGLLGLPTDTQYF; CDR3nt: TGTGCTAGTGGTTTGGGCCTCCTCGGACTTCCCACAGATACGCAGTATTTT
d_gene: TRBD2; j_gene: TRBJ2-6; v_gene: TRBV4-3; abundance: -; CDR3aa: CASSQAPGGGAGANVLTF; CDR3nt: TGCGCCAGCAGCCAAGCCCCCGGGGGGGGCGCTGGGGCCAACGTCCTGACTTTC
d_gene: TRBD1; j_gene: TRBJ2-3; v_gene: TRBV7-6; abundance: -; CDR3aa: CASSASGTDTDTQYF; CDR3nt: TGTGCCAGCAGCGCTTCCGGGACAGACACAGATACGCAGTATTTT
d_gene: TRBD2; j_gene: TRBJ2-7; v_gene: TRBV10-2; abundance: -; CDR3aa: CASRELAGVYEQYF; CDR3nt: TGCGCCAGCAGGGAACTAGCGGGGGTCTACGAGCAGTACTTC
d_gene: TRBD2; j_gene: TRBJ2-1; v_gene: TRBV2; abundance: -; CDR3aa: CASSRAASGNNEQFF; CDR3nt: TGTGCCAGCAGCCGGGCGGCTAGCGGAAACAATGAGCAGTTCTTC
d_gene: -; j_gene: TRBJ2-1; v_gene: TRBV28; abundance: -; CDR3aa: CASTTRGDYNEQFF; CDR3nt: TGTGCCAGCACTACCAGGGGTGATTACAATGAGCAGTTCTTC
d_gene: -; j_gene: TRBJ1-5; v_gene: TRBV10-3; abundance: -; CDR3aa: CAIRGEEGQPQHF; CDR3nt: TGTGCCATCAGAGGGGAGGAAGGTCAGCCCCAGCATTTT
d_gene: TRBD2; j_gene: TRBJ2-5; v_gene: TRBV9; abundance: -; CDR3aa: CASSVGPLAGEETQYF; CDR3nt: TGTGCCAGCAGCGTAGGGCCCCTAGCGGGAGAGGAGACCCAGTACTTC
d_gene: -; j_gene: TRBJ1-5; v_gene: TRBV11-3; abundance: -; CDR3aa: CASSLGLNQPQHF; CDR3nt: TGTGCCAGCAGCTTAGGGTTGAATCAGCCCCAGCATTTT
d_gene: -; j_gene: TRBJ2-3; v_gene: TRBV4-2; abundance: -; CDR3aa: CASSQESGPDTQYF; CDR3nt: TGTGCCAGCAGCCAAGAATCAGGGCCAGATACGCAGTATTTT
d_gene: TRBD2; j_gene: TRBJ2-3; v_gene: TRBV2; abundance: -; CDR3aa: CASSGATSGRTDTQYF; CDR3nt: TGTGCCAGCAGTGGAGCGACTAGCGGGAGGACAGATACGCAGTATTTT
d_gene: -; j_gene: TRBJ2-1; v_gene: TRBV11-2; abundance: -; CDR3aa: CASSPRLGPRNEQFF; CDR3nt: TGTGCCAGCAGCCCCCGACTAGGGCCTAGAAATGAGCAGTTCTTC
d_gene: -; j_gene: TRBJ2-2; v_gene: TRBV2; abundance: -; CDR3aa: CASSEEYTGELFF; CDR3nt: TGTGCCAGCAGTGAAGAGTACACCGGGGAGCTGTTTTTT
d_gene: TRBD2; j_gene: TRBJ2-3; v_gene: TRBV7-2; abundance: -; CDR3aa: CASSLRAGGRADTQYF; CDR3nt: TGTGCCAGCAGCCTCCGAGCGGGAGGGCGAGCAGATACGCAGTATTTT
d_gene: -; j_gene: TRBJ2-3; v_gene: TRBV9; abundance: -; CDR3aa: CASSAQMTDTQYF; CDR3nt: TGTGCCAGCAGCGCCCAGATGACCGATACGCAGTATTTT
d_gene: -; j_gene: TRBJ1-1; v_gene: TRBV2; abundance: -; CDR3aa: CASNTGENTEAFF; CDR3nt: TGTGCCAGCAACACAGGTGAGAACACTGAAGCTTTCTTT